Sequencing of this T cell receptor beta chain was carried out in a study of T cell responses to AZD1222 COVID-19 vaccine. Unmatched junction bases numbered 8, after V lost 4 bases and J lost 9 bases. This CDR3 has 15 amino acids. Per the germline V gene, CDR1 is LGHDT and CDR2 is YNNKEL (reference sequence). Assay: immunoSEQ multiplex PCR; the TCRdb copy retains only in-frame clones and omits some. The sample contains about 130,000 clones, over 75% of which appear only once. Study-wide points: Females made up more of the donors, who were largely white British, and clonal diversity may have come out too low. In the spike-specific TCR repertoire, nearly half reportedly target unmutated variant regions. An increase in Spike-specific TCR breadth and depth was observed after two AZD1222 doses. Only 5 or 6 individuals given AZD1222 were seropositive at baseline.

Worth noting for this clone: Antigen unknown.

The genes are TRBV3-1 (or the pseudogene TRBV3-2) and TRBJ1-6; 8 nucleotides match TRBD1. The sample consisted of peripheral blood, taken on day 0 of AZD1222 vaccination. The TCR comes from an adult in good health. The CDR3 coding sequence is TGTGCCAGCAGCCCCGGACAGGGAGGGAGTTCACCCCTCCACTTT. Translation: CASSPGQGGSSPLHF.